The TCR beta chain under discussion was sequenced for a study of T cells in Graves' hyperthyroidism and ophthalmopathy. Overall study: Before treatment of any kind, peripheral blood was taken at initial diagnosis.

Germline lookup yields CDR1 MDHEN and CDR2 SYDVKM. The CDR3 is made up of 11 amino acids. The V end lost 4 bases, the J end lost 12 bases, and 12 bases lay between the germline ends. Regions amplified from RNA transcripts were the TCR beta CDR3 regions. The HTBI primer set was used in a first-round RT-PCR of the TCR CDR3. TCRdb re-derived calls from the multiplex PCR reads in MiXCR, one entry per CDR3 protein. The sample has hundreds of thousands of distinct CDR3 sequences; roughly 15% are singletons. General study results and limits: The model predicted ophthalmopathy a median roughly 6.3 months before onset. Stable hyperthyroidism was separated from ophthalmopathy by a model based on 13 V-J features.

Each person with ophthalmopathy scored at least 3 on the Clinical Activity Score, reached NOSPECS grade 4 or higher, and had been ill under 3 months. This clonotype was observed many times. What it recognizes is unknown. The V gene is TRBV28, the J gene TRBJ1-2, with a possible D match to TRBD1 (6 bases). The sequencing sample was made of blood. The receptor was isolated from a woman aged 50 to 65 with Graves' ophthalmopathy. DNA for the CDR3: TGTGCCAGCAGTTCCAGGGGAAGGGACACCTTC. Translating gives CASSSRGRDTF.